This TCR beta chain was sequenced for a study of metastatic and nonmetastatic thyroid tumors. Study details: The study looked at repertoires side by side in blood and in tumor or nodule tissue from malignant and benign thyroid patients. Study conclusions and caveats: Patients with malignant thyroid tumors reportedly had significantly higher TCR beta diversity than those with benign nodules, in blood and tumor.

The CDR3 loop spans 13 amino acids. CDR1 is LGHDT and CDR2 is YNNKEL in the germline V gene (reference sequence). V was trimmed by 11 bases and J by 10 bases, leaving 23 bases between them. Prior to thyroid surgery, none of the patients had received any treatment. Original analysis: The study took CDR3 differences across clinicopathological groups and made a distant-metastasis classifier for papillary thyroid cancer from them. TCRdb re-called the PCR reads with MiXCR. These V and J calls rely on TCRdb rather than the paper's analysis. Here the sample spans some 16,000 clones, roughly 23% being singletons. About this clone: As yet, its antigen is unknown. A much larger clone sits a single nucleotide away, making a read error possible. The sample has other DNA sequences that encode this CDR3 too.

Sequenced material: tumor tissue. This sequence was found in a female donor with papillary thyroid cancer or a benign thyroid nodule (not recorded which). Some clones in this sample may be carry-over from other donors' samples. The V and J genes are TRBV3-1 and TRBJ1-1, with D maybe TRBD1 (5 bases). This CDR3 reads CAGSQAGGVGAFF. For the CDR3, the DNA is TGTGCCGGTAGCCAAGCCGGAGGGGTAGGAGCTTTCTTT.